This note documents a single T cell receptor (beta chain) sequence. Losses at the gene ends were 2 bases for V and 0 bases for J; bases not matched to a gene: 3. This CDR3 comprises 16 residues. CDR1 SEHNR and CDR2 FQNEAQ come from the germline V gene (reference sequence). The source of the sample is a study of T cell changes during pregnancy in multiple sclerosis. Profiling relied on immunoSEQ multiplex PCR, and the TCRdb table lists in-frame clones only, not all of them. In the table there are some 70,000 clones, over 80% of which are singletons. The rearrangement uses TRBV7-9 and TRBJ2-7; 11 positions agree with TRBD2. The clonotype originates from a female donor in good health, enrolled as a control in a pregnancy study. Sequenced here: CD8+ T cells from peripheral blood mononuclear cells, sampled in the third trimester of pregnancy. The CDR3 loop reads CASSLTSGGSSYEQYF. The CDR3 DNA follows: TGTGCCAGCAGCTTAACTAGCGGGGGAAGCTCCTACGAGCAGTACTTC. The variable domain in full, with the rest retrieved from reference TRBV7-9 and TRBJ2-7, is DTGVSQNPRHKITKRGQNVTFRCDPISEHNRLYWYRQTLGQGPEFLTYFQNEAQLEKSRLLSDRFSAERPKGSFSTLEIQRTEQGDSAMYLCASSLTSGGSSYEQYFGPGTRLTVT.